One and the same sample provided the 8 T cell receptor beta chains below, sequenced in a study of human T cells and chemical hapten exposure. Each CDR3 protein gets one entry after TCRdb re-called the RACE reads with MiXCR. The sample lists tens of thousands of distinct CDR3 sequences, approximately 10% occurring once. Noted time point: patch test 1, 2 weeks after DPC sensitization. Treatment meaning: therapeutic diphenylcyclopropenone sensitization with weekly scalp DPC. Sample: whole blood, taken in connection with sensitization to the hapten diphenylcyclopropenone (DPC). The receptors come from a man in his forties with alopecia areata. Some clones in this sample may be carry-over from other donors' samples.

This clonotype was counted a few times. The chain is built from TRBV3-1 and TRBJ2-3, with D maybe TRBD2 (5 bases). Germline V gene lookup returns CDR1 LGHDT and CDR2 YNNKEL (reference sequence). The ends were cut back, 0 bases at V and 2 bases at J, with 12 bases in the middle. This CDR3 contains 16 residues. DNA for the CDR3: TGTGCCAGCAGCCAAGAAACCGGACTCCACACAGATACGCAGTATTTT. Translating it yields CASSQETGLHTDTQYF.

This chain uses TRBV29-1 with TRBJ2-3; tentatively, D is TRBD1 (5 bases). V was cut by 4 bases and J by 5 bases, with 10 bases left in between. The germline V gene has CDR1 SQVTM and CDR2 ANQGSEA. The CDR3 has 12 residues. CDR3 nucleotide sequence: TGCAGCGTTGGGCAGGGATTAGATACGCAGTATTTT. This translates into CSVGQGLDTQYF.

This clonotype was observed many times. This chain joins TRBV7-9 and TRBJ2-3; 13 positions match TRBD2. CDR3 size: 16 residues. Germline CDR1 reads SEHNR; CDR2 reads FQNEAQ (reference sequence). J lost 4 bases, V lost 4 bases, and 5 bases had no gene match. For the CDR3, the DNA is TGTGCCAGCAGCTCCGGACTAGCGGGAGTTTCAGATACGCAGTATTTT. This encodes CASSSGLAGVSDTQYF.

The sample holds many counts of this clonotype. The chain couples TRBV6-5 to TRBJ2-2; D gene uncertain. The CDR3 sequence is 12 residues long. V was shortened by 5 bases and J by 8 bases, with 9 bases between the two germline ends. CDR1 and CDR2 from the germline V gene are MNHEY and SVGAGI. The CDR3 spells CASSPGPGELFF. In DNA form, the CDR3 reads TGTGCCAGCAGTCCCGGGCCGGGGGAGCTGTTTTTT.

In the case of this clonotype: A junction boundary mismatches the germline segment, possibly from a read error. V is TRBV6-2 or TRBV6-3 and J is TRBJ1-1, with D possibly matching TRBD1 (5 bases). This CDR3 has 11 residues. Germline loops: CDR1 MNHEY, CDR2 SVGEGT. CDR3 in DNA: TGTGCCAGCAGGACAGCCACTGGAGCTTTCTTT. As protein: CASRTATGAFF.

The chain joins TRBV30 to TRBJ1-2; D ambiguous. V gave up 1 base and J gave up 8 bases, with 11 bases separating them. Germline CDR1 reads GTSNPN; CDR2 reads SVGIG (reference sequence). CDR3 length equals 12 residues. The CDR3 nucleotides are TGTGCCTGGAGTGAGGGCTCGGGCGGCTACACCTTC. It codes for CAWSEGSGGYTF.

This clonotype was counted ten times or more. V gene TRBV7-6 combines with J gene TRBJ2-5, with a weak D call TRBD1 (5 bases). The CDR3 runs to 12 residues. CDR1 is SGHVS and CDR2 is FNYEAQ in the germline V gene. Trimming took off 4 bases at V and 3 bases at J, with 6 bases between the two ends. DNA for the CDR3: TGTGCCAGCAGCTCGACAGAAGAGACCCAGTACTTC. It encodes CASSSTEETQYF.

The chain uses TRBV6-2 or TRBV6-3 and TRBJ2-5; possible D gene TRBD2, 6 bases. This CDR3 has 14 residues. The V gene lost 7 bases and the J gene lost 5 bases, with 17 bases spanning the gap. Germline V gene lookup returns CDR1 MNHEY and CDR2 SVGEGT. The CDR3 nucleotides are TGTGCCAGCAATGCAGTTACAGCGGGCGAGACCCAGTACTTC. This gives the protein CASNAVTAGETQYF.